Listed below are T cell receptor beta chains from one sample, sequenced in a study of T-cell reconstitution after alpha-beta-depleted transplantation in children. Via MiXCR, TCRdb re-called the PCR reads, giving one row per CDR3 protein. The repertoire holds roughly 590,000 distinct CDR3 sequences, with approximately 15% as singletons. The sequencing used PBMCs from the stem cell graft donor, collected from the stem cell graft. These receptor sequences come from a human donor who donated a stem cell graft to a child with acute myeloid leukemia. CDR3s include the opening cysteine and the closing phenylalanine or tryptophan. The order of the fields is clone size, D gene, J gene, V gene, CDR3 protein, CDR3 DNA. A D gene is named only where the DNA matches it firmly. The size of a clone is reported for some rows only, either as once, few or many, or as a class for expanded clones.

>many|.|TRBJ2-1|TRBV4-3
CASSLVAVSNEQFF
TGCGCCAGCAGCCTCGTAGCCGTTTCCAATGAGCAGTTCTTC
>.|TRBD1|TRBJ1-1|TRBV7-8
CASSLAYRGRSTEAFF
TGTGCCAGCAGCTTGGCCTACAGGGGGCGAAGCACTGAAGCTTTCTTT
>few|.|TRBJ1-2|TRBV12-3/TRBV12-4
CASSLTQGGDTF
TGTGCCAGCAGTTTAACGCAGGGCGGGGACACCTTC
>many|.|TRBJ2-3|TRBV7-2
CASSLRTPDTQYF
TGTGCCAGCAGCTTAAGAACTCCAGATACGCAGTATTTT
>many|.|TRBJ2-3|TRBV7-2
CASSLDPSSDTQYF
TGTGCCAGCAGCTTAGATCCCTCGTCAGATACGCAGTATTTT
>.|.|TRBJ1-2|TRBV5-1
CASSPVLSGTGEGYTF
TGCGCCAGCAGCCCAGTACTATCCGGGACGGGGGAAGGCTACACCTTC
>many|.|TRBJ2-1|TRBV5-6
CASSFWGAKNEQFF
TGTGCCAGCAGCTTTTGGGGGGCGAAGAATGAGCAGTTCTTC
>few|.|TRBJ1-2|TRBV20-1
CSASLVQGNYGYTF
TGCAGTGCTAGTTTAGTCCAGGGGAACTATGGCTACACCTTC
>.|.|TRBJ2-3|TRBV28
CASSLYFDRFTDTQYF
TGTGCCAGCAGTTTATATTTCGACAGGTTCACAGATACGCAGTATTTT
>many|TRBD1|TRBJ1-1|TRBV27
CASSPTGGWNTEAFF
TGTGCCAGCAGTCCAACAGGGGGCTGGAACACTGAGGCTTTCTTT
>few|TRBD2|TRBJ2-1|TRBV18
CASSPIAGVNEQFF
TGTGCCAGCTCACCCATAGCGGGGGTGAATGAGCAGTTCTTC
>many|.|TRBJ1-5|TRBV12-3/TRBV12-4
CASSSLGVHQPQHF
TGTGCCAGCAGTTCATTAGGGGTTCATCAGCCCCAGCATTTT
>.|TRBD1|TRBJ1-6|TRBV11-2
CASSLVGDSNSPLHF
TGTGCCAGCAGCTTAGTCGGGGACAGTAATTCACCCCTCCACTTT
>many|TRBD2|TRBJ2-1|TRBV9
CASSVSSGGPYEQFF
TGTGCCAGCAGCGTAAGTAGCGGGGGGCCCTATGAGCAGTTCTTC
>.|.|TRBJ2-1|TRBV5-1
CASSLRDGYNEQFF
TGCGCCAGCAGCTTGAGGGACGGCTACAATGAGCAGTTCTTC
>.|TRBD1|TRBJ2-7|TRBV14
CASSPHPGTEDYEQYF
TGTGCCAGCAGCCCTCACCCCGGGACAGAGGACTACGAGCAGTACTTC
>.|TRBD1|TRBJ2-3|TRBV7-3
CASSWGRTGADTQYF
TGTGCCAGCAGCTGGGGCCGGACAGGGGCAGATACGCAGTATTTT
>once|.|TRBJ1-5|TRBV5-1
CASSDGSNQPQHF
TGCGCCAGCAGCGACGGTAGCAATCAGCCCCAGCATTTT
>many|TRBD1|TRBJ2-7|TRBV4-3
CASSQGQGHEQYF
TGCGCCAGCAGCCAGGGACAGGGTCACGAGCAGTACTTC
>.|.|TRBJ2-2|TRBV10-1
CASGQGMNTGELFF
TGCGCCAGCGGTCAGGGGATGAACACCGGGGAGCTGTTTTTT
>many|.|TRBJ2-7|TRBV20-1
CSADLSYEQYF
TGCAGTGCCGACCTCTCCTACGAGCAGTACTTC
>.|TRBD2|TRBJ2-3|TRBV2
CASKTSGGSDTQYF
TGTGCCAGCAAGACTAGCGGGGGATCAGATACGCAGTATTTT
>few|TRBD2|TRBJ2-5|TRBV7-3
CASSLTTLAGKETQYF
TGTGCCAGCAGCTTAACAACACTAGCGGGGAAAGAGACCCAGTACTTC
>.|.|TRBJ2-2|TRBV14
CASSPRRLWNTGELFF
TGTGCCAGCAGCCCTCGGAGGCTCTGGAACACCGGGGAGCTGTTTTTT
>few|.|TRBJ2-3|TRBV15
CATSSSLATDTQYF
TGTGCCACCAGCAGTAGTCTAGCAACAGATACGCAGTATTTT
>.|.|TRBJ2-3|TRBV27
CASSLLYNYLGADTQYF
TGTGCCAGCAGTTTACTATACAACTACCTGGGTGCAGATACGCAGTATTTT
>many|.|TRBJ1-2|TRBV7-2
CASSLAAGAIGYGYTF
TGTGCCAGCAGCTTAGCCGCGGGGGCGATAGGCTATGGCTACACCTTC
>.|TRBD2|TRBJ2-1|TRBV11-3
CASSLGGLAGGSLSEQFF
TGTGCCAGCAGCTTAGGTGGACTAGCGGGGGGAAGCCTGTCTGAGCAGTTCTTC
>many|.|TRBJ1-4|TRBV20-1
CSASPDSRANEKLFF
TGCAGTGCTAGCCCGGACAGTAGAGCTAATGAAAAACTGTTTTTT
>many|.|TRBJ2-3|TRBV29-1
CSVDTGTDTQYF
TGCAGCGTTGACACAGGGACAGATACGCAGTATTTT
>few|TRBD2|TRBJ2-5|TRBV12-3/TRBV12-4
CASSLESGGPETQYF
TGTGCCAGCAGTTTAGAGAGCGGGGGGCCAGAGACCCAGTACTTC
>.|TRBD1|TRBJ2-3|TRBV28
CATTDRATDTQYF
TGTGCCACCACGGACAGGGCCACAGATACGCAGTATTTT
>many|.|TRBJ1-4|TRBV20-1
CSGWDNEKLFF
TGCAGTGGGTGGGATAATGAAAAACTGTTTTTT
>many|.|TRBJ2-7|TRBV5-1
CASSYERTGEQYF
TGCGCCAGCAGCTACGAGCGGACTGGCGAGCAGTACTTC
>.|TRBD2|TRBJ2-3|TRBV4-3
CASSQEASGGDTQYF
TGCGCCAGCAGCCAAGAGGCTAGCGGGGGAGATACGCAGTATTTT
>many|.|TRBJ2-5|TRBV20-1
CSARGLLETQYF
TGCAGTGCTAGAGGGTTGTTAGAGACCCAGTACTTC
>many|TRBD2|TRBJ2-5|TRBV12-3/TRBV12-4
CASSRTRGLETQYF
TGTGCCAGCAGTCGGACTAGAGGGTTGGAGACCCAGTACTTC
>many|.|TRBJ2-5|TRBV7-2
CASSLHSSLETQYF
TGTGCCAGCAGCTTACATTCTAGCCTGGAGACCCAGTACTTC
>many|TRBD2|TRBJ2-5|TRBV29-1
CSVLGGSRQQETQYF
TGCAGCGTTCTGGGAGGGTCCCGTCAACAAGAGACCCAGTACTTC
>many|.|TRBJ1-6|TRBV20-1
CSAAAGLNSPLHF
TGCAGTGCGGCCGCAGGGCTTAATTCACCCCTCCACTTT
>few|.|TRBJ1-5|TRBV27
CASSLRGGVRGNQPQHF
TGTGCCAGCAGTTTAAGAGGAGGTGTTAGAGGCAATCAGCCCCAGCATTTT
>.|.|TRBJ2-2|TRBV3-1
CAFSRAQTLDKWNTGELFF
TGTGCCTTCAGCCGAGCCCAGACCTTAGACAAGTGGAACACCGGGGAGCTGTTTTTT
>many|.|TRBJ2-1|TRBV6-5
CASSPQGYEQFF
TGTGCCAGCAGCCCACAGGGCTATGAGCAGTTCTTC
>.|TRBD2|TRBJ2-1|TRBV10-1
CASSRAGGPRSYNEQFF
TGCGCCAGCAGTAGGGCGGGGGGGCCTCGTTCCTACAATGAGCAGTTCTTC
>.|.|TRBJ2-1|TRBV5-1
CASSGGTYEQFF
TGCGCCAGCAGCGGAGGGACTTATGAGCAGTTCTTC
>many|.|TRBJ2-5|TRBV5-6
CASSLDTSGQTQYF
TGTGCCAGCAGCTTGGACACCTCTGGTCAGACCCAGTACTTC
>many|TRBD2|TRBJ2-1|TRBV7-2
CASSPRTSGNNEQFF
TGTGCCAGCAGCCCAAGGACTAGCGGAAACAATGAGCAGTTCTTC
>few|TRBD1|TRBJ2-5|TRBV6-5
CASSYSGGAWETQYF
TGTGCCAGCAGTTACTCAGGGGGCGCCTGGGAGACCCAGTACTTC
>many|.|TRBJ2-1|TRBV20-1
CSAPGALGNEQFF
TGCAGTGCCCCCGGGGCCCTTGGGAATGAGCAGTTCTTC
>many|.|TRBJ1-2|TRBV29-1
CSVVGRGAGYGYTF
TGCAGCGTTGTTGGCAGGGGCGCTGGGTATGGCTACACCTTC
>.|.|TRBJ2-6|TRBV5-5
CASSLQGANVLTF
TGTGCCAGCAGCTTACAGGGGGCCAACGTCCTGACTTTC
>few|TRBD1|TRBJ2-7|TRBV4-3
CASSQDIPWARQGQGYEQYF
TGCGCCAGCAGCCAAGATATTCCCTGGGCCCGACAGGGTCAGGGCTACGAGCAGTACTTC
>.|.|TRBJ1-6|TRBV6-1
CASSEVGQPNSPLHF
TGTGCCAGCAGTGAAGTTGGACAGCCAAATTCACCCCTCCACTTT
>few|TRBD1|TRBJ2-1|TRBV7-9
CASSSYPGQINNEQFF
TGTGCCAGCAGCTCCTACCCGGGACAGATCAACAATGAGCAGTTCTTC
>.|.|TRBJ1-5|TRBV30
CAWSVGRALGPQHF
TGTGCCTGGAGTGTGGGACGGGCCCTGGGGCCCCAGCATTTT
>few|TRBD1|TRBJ1-2|TRBV28
CASSLLPGQGASGYTF
TGTGCCAGCAGTCTCCTGCCCGGACAGGGAGCCTCCGGCTACACCTTC
>many|.|TRBJ2-2|TRBV5-1
CASSDAGARRTGELFF
TGCGCCAGCAGCGACGCGGGGGCAAGGAGGACCGGGGAGCTGTTTTTT